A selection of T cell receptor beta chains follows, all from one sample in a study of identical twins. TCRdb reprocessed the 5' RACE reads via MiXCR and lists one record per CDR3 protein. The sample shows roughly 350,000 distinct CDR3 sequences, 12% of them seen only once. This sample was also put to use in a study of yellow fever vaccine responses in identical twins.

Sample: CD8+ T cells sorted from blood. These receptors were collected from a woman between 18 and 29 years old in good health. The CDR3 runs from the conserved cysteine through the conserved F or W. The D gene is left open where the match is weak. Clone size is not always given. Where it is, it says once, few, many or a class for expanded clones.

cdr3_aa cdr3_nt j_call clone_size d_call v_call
CASSPILGEDEQFF TGTGCCAGCAGCCCCATCCTGGGGGAGGATGAGCAGTTCTTC TRBJ2-1 . . TRBV7-8
CASSQTATTEAFF TGTGCCAGCAGCCAAACAGCAACCACTGAAGCTTTCTTT TRBJ1-1 . . TRBV14
CASSSQRAGANYNEQFF TGTGCCAGCAGTTCCCAGCGGGCGGGAGCCAACTACAATGAGCAGTTCTTC TRBJ2-1 few TRBD2 TRBV12-3/TRBV12-4
CASSLAQTSEVGTDTQYF TGCGCCAGCAGCTTGGCCCAGACTAGCGAGGTGGGCACAGATACGCAGTATTTT TRBJ2-3 . TRBD2 TRBV5-1
CASSLSGLNTEETQYF TGTGCCAGCAGCTTATCCGGACTAAACACAGAAGAGACCCAGTACTTC TRBJ2-5 few . TRBV7-3
CASSPGRMEGGDYSNQPQHF TGTGCCAGCAGCCCGGGCCGGATGGAGGGAGGGGATTATAGCAATCAGCCCCAGCATTTT TRBJ1-5 . . TRBV7-6
CASTFAGVEQFF TGTGCCAGCACGTTCGCCGGTGTTGAGCAGTTCTTC TRBJ2-1 many . TRBV12-3/TRBV12-4
CASHETTYNEQFF TGTGCCAGCCACGAGACAACCTACAATGAGCAGTTCTTC TRBJ2-1 few . TRBV7-8
CASSLRRDRETQYF TGTGCCAGCAGTCTAAGAAGGGACAGAGAGACCCAGTACTTC TRBJ2-5 many TRBD1 TRBV12-3/TRBV12-4
CASSLAPLGPSNQPQHF TGTGCCAGCAGTTTAGCGCCTTTAGGACCTAGCAATCAGCCCCAGCATTTT TRBJ1-5 . . TRBV12-3/TRBV12-4
CASSLEGDEQFF TGTGCCAGCAGCTTAGAAGGGGATGAGCAGTTCTTC TRBJ2-1 many . TRBV7-9
CATSDSGGPTTLSEQYF TGTGCCACCAGTGACTCGGGGGGGCCAACCACCCTGAGCGAGCAGTACTTC TRBJ2-7 . TRBD2 TRBV24-1
CATSRGEYRTEAFF TGTGCCACCAGCAGAGGGGAATACAGAACTGAAGCTTTCTTT TRBJ1-1 many . TRBV15
CASRPAAAPGETQYF TGTGCCAGCAGGCCCGCAGCGGCCCCGGGAGAGACCCAGTACTTC TRBJ2-5 few . TRBV12-3/TRBV12-4
CSARGPIRGGPSYEQYF TGCAGTGCTAGAGGACCCATTAGGGGCGGGCCGTCCTACGAGCAGTACTTC TRBJ2-7 few . TRBV20-1
CASSQDRGSAEAFF TGCGCCAGCAGCCAAGACAGGGGGAGTGCTGAAGCTTTCTTT TRBJ1-1 few TRBD1 TRBV4-1
CASSLGSGGRYNEQFF TGCGCCAGCAGTTTAGGAAGCGGGGGCCGATACAATGAGCAGTTCTTC TRBJ2-1 many TRBD2 TRBV5-1
CASSLIGQSYNEQFF TGTGCCAGCTCACTTATTGGACAGTCCTACAATGAGCAGTTCTTC TRBJ2-1 few . TRBV7-8
CASRLAPREEQYF TGTGCCAGCAGACTAGCACCGAGGGAGGAGCAGTACTTC TRBJ2-7 . . TRBV6-2/TRBV6-3
CASSATSGGAHEQFF TGTGCCAGCAGTGCCACTAGCGGGGGGGCCCATGAGCAGTTCTTC TRBJ2-1 . TRBD2 TRBV12-3/TRBV12-4
CASSFFPMGPDREGAEYF TGTGCCAGCAGCTTCTTCCCAATGGGACCGGACAGGGAGGGTGCGGAGTACTTC TRBJ2-5 . . TRBV11-1
CASSEPLAGGDTGELFF TGTGCCAGCAGTGAACCACTAGCGGGAGGGGACACCGGGGAGCTGTTTTTT TRBJ2-2 . TRBD2 TRBV2
CASSSTGYSGANVLTF TGTGCCAGCAGTTCCACAGGCTACTCTGGGGCCAACGTCCTGACTTTC TRBJ2-6 . . TRBV27
CSARGLKDSVGEQFF TGCAGTGCTAGGGGTCTTAAGGACTCTGTCGGTGAGCAGTTCTTC TRBJ2-1 few . TRBV20-1
CSADVGGGTDTQYF TGCAGCGCCGACGTGGGCGGGGGCACAGATACGCAGTATTTT TRBJ2-3 . . TRBV29-1
CASSVETPSDEQYF TGTGCCAGCAGCGTAGAGACCCCCAGCGACGAGCAGTACTTC TRBJ2-7 . . TRBV9
CASSLGRGLAAYEQFF TGTGCCAGCAGCTTAGGGAGGGGACTAGCGGCGTATGAGCAGTTCTTC TRBJ2-1 few TRBD2 TRBV7-2
CASKGRDHYEQYF TGTGCCAGCAAAGGCCGGGATCACTACGAGCAGTACTTC TRBJ2-7 . . TRBV6-6
CSVEGVTSPPYNEQFF TGCAGCGTTGAAGGTGTAACTAGCCCGCCCTACAATGAGCAGTTCTTC TRBJ2-1 . . TRBV29-1